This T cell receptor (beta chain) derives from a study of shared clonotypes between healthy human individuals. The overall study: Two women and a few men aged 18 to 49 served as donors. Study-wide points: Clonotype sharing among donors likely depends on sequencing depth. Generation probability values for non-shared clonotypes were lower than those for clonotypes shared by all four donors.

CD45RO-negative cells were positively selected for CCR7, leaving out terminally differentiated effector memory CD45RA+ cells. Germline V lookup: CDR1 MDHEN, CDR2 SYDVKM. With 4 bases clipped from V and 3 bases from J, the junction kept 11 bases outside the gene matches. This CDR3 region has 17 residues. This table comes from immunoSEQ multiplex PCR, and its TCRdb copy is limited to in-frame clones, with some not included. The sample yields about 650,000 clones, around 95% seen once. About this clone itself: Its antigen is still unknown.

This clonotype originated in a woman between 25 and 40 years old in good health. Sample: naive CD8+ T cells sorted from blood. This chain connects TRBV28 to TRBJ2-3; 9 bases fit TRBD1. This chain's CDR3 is CASSYGLTGGRTDTQYF. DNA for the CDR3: TGTGCCAGCAGTTATGGACTTACAGGGGGCCGAACAGATACGCAGTATTTT.